This T cell receptor beta chain derives from a study of blood T cell repertoires in COVID-19. Study-level information: The United States, Italy and Spain supplied acute and convalescent COVID-19 samples.

Germline V lookup: CDR1 SGHNT, CDR2 YENEEA. This CDR3 comprises 15 residues. Between the trimmed V and J ends, which lost 4 bases and 6 bases, there was a span of 17 bases. Per the original data handling: Estimation of nucleated cell counts relied on the amplification of reference gene primers. Only in-frame clones appear in the TCRdb table, and some are missing; sequencing was by immunoSEQ multiplex PCR. Clone size and V and J calls were adopted from that table, with D and trimming inferred from the DNA. The table has fewer than 150,000 clones, 85% to 90% seen once. This clone has just one count. The chain uses TRBV11-3 and TRBJ2-3, with D perhaps TRBD2 (5 bases). This TCR derives from a woman aged 40 to 50 with acute or convalescent COVID-19. Sequenced: peripheral blood. The CDR3 DNA sequence: TGTGCCAGCAGCTCCCGAGGAGGCCCGGGGGATACGCAGTATTTT. Protein: CASSSRGGPGDTQYF.